Below, 8 T cell receptor beta chains from the same sample are listed, as sequenced in a study of cytomegalovirus exposure and HLA in healthy donors. TCRdb keeps only in-frame clones here, not all; method: immunoSEQ multiplex PCR. The data show about 330,000 clones, 87% seen once. The sequenced sample was PBMCs. All receptors come from a woman in her 30s in good health and CMV-seropositive.

The V call is TRBV5-1, the J call TRBJ2-4; 8 bases map to TRBD2. J was trimmed by 9 bases and V by 0 bases; bases with no gene match: 11. Germline lookup yields CDR1 SGHRS and CDR2 YFSETQ. This CDR3 has 16 residues. The CDR3: CASSLVLAGWSGIQYF. In nucleotides, the CDR3 is TGCGCCAGCAGCTTGGTATTAGCGGGGTGGTCGGGCATTCAGTACTTC.

This rearrangement joins TRBV6-4 to TRBJ2-1; D might be TRBD1 or TRBD2, each matching 5 bases. Trimming took 7 bases from V and 9 from J, leaving 22 bases between them. CDR1 is MRHNA, CDR2 SNTAGT, per germline. The CDR3 totals 15 residues. CDR3 sequence: CASIRGPRGYREQFF. The CDR3 nucleotides are TGTGCCAGCATTCGGGGCCCCCGGGGTTACCGTGAGCAGTTCTTC.

The chain is built from TRBV11-2 and TRBJ2-7; possible D gene TRBD1, 6 bases. The CDR3 loop spans 15 amino acids. Germline-derived CDR1 and CDR2 are SGHAT and FQNNGV. Trimming shortened V by 5 bases and J by 3 bases, and 17 bases separated the two germline ends. The CDR3 nucleotides read TGTGCCAGCAGCATCTGGACAGCCCTGAACTACGAGCAGTACTTC. The encoded protein is CASSIWTALNYEQYF.

The J gene is TRBJ1-1, the V gene TRBV27; maybe TRBD1 (6 bases). Looked up from germline, CDR1 is MNHEY and CDR2 is SMNVEV (reference sequence). Trimming removed 6 bases at V and 0 bases at J, with 14 bases between. This CDR3 is 15 amino acids long. Here the CDR3 DNA reads TGTGCCAGCAGCCTAGGGGGATACATGAACACTGAAGCTTTCTTT. This translates into CASSLGGYMNTEAFF.

The chain couples TRBV14 to TRBJ2-1, with TRBD2 matching over 7 bases. The CDR3 contains 19 residues. Germline lookup yields CDR1 SGHDN and CDR2 FVKESK. With 1 base clipped from V and 8 bases from J, the junction kept 20 bases outside the gene matches. In nucleotides, the CDR3 is TGTGCCAGCAGCCAAGCCGCGCCAAGCGGGGCTAAATATCGGGATGAGCAGTTCTTC. Residues: CASSQAAPSGAKYRDEQFF.

This rearrangement joins TRBV20-1 to TRBJ1-1; no reliable D call. The CDR3 has 11 residues. V was trimmed by 4 bases and J by 7 bases, leaving 10 bases between them. Looked up from germline, CDR1 is DFQATT and CDR2 is SNEGSKA (reference sequence). CDR3 nucleotide sequence: TGCAGTGCTAACCGGGTAGTTGAAGCTTTCTTT. It specifies CSANRVVEAFF.

The gene calls are TRBV7-9 and TRBJ1-2; 7 bases fit TRBD1. In germline, CDR1 is SEHNR, CDR2 FQNEAQ (reference sequence). This CDR3 has 16 amino acids. V was clipped by 5 bases and J by 2 bases; unmatched bases: 11. The CDR3 DNA reads TGTGCCAGCAGCCAAGTCCCGACAGGGTACAACTATGGCTACACCTTC. It codes for CASSQVPTGYNYGYTF.

This rearrangement joins TRBV30 to TRBJ2-1; tentative D call: TRBD1 (6 bases). The CDR3 extends over 13 amino acids. V was pared by 4 bases and J by 6 bases, with 13 bases between. CDR1 is GTSNPN, CDR2 SVGIG, per germline (reference sequence). The CDR3 DNA follows: TGTGCCTGGACTAACAGGGCGAGCAATGAGCAGTTCTTC. Translation: CAWTNRASNEQFF.